The next 23 T cell receptor beta chains were all read from a single sample in a study of early T cells in non-severe SARS-CoV-2 infection. TCRdb passed the 5' RACE reads through MiXCR, listing each CDR3 protein once. Here the sample spans just under 90,000 distinct CDR3 sequences, around 15% being singletons. Material: whole blood. These TCRs come from an adult who was a healthcare worker with PCR-confirmed SARS-CoV-2 infection or an uninfected control (not recorded which).

The chain is built from TRBV3-1 and TRBJ2-7, with D unclear. Germline CDR1 is LGHDT and CDR2 is YNNKEL (reference sequence). CDR3 size: 13 residues. Trimming removed 4 bases at V and 4 bases at J, with 11 bases between. Here the CDR3 DNA reads TGTGCCAGCAGCCTCCACCCCGGGTACGAGCAGTACTTC. Protein product: CASSLHPGYEQYF.

The rearrangement joins TRBV27 to TRBJ1-3; the D gene is possibly TRBD1 (5 bases). The CDR3 has 14 amino acids. Germline lookup yields CDR1 MNHEY and CDR2 SMNVEV (reference sequence). The V and J ends lost 3 bases and 0 bases respectively, with 6 bases between them. The CDR3 coding sequence is TGTGCCAGCAGTTTTGACAGCTCTGGAAACACCATATATTTT. Its protein is CASSFDSSGNTIYF.

The chain joins TRBV28 to TRBJ1-1, with a weak D call TRBD1 (5 bases). The length of the CDR3 is 12 residues. The V end was cut by 6 bases, the J end by 11 bases, with 16 bases between. CDR1 MDHEN and CDR2 SYDVKM come from the germline V gene. CDR3 region: CASSLRVVGAFF. In DNA, the CDR3 is TGTGCCAGCAGCCTCAGGGTTGTGGGGGCTTTCTTT.

CDR3 loop: CASSRRLAGGFSYNEQFF. The CDR3 DNA reads TGTGCCAGCAGCCGCCGACTAGCGGGAGGGTTTTCCTACAATGAGCAGTTCTTC. V gene TRBV7-2 combines with J gene TRBJ2-1; 14 nucleotides align to TRBD2. Looked up from germline, CDR1 is SGHTA and CDR2 is FQGNSA. This CDR3 region has 18 residues. Germline trimming cut 5 bases from V and 1 base from J; bases unmatched to any gene: 7.

The chain combines TRBV7-9 with TRBJ1-1; no reliable D call. CDR3 length: 14 amino acids. The V gene lost 3 bases and the J gene lost 1 base, with 9 bases spanning the gap. The germline gives CDR1 SEHNR, CDR2 FQNEAQ (reference sequence). CDR3 protein: CASSFLTSNTEAFF. The CDR3, as DNA: TGTGCCAGCAGCTTCCTCACATCGAACACTGAAGCTTTCTTT.

This chain connects TRBV5-1 to TRBJ2-7; D is uncertain. From germline, CDR1 is SGHRS and CDR2 YFSETQ. The CDR3 consists of 12 residues. V was clipped by 0 bases and J by 5 bases, with 6 bases between them. The DNA of the CDR3 is TGCGCCAGCAGCTTGGAGGGTAACGAGCAGTACTTC. It is translated as CASSLEGNEQYF.

This clonotype was seen a few times. DNA of the CDR3: TGTGCCAGCAGCCCCGACATGAACACTGAAGCTTTCTTT. It is translated as CASSPDMNTEAFF. The chain recombines TRBV12-3 or TRBV12-4 with TRBJ1-1, with D unclear. The CDR3 extends over 13 amino acids. Trimming took 6 bases from V and 0 from J, leaving 8 bases between them.

In its sample, this clonotype was seen a few times. J is TRBJ1-1 and V is TRBV19, with 7 bases fitting TRBD1. The CDR3 consists of 14 residues. Germline CDR1 LNHDA, CDR2 SQIVND (reference sequence). Trimming removed 5 bases from V and 5 bases from J; junction bases left unmatched: 8. CDR3 bases: TGTGCCAGTAGTGGTCTCATCAGGGGGACTGAAGCTTTCTTT. This encodes CASSGLIRGTEAFF.

The CDR3 region has the DNA TGCAGTCCAAGCGAGGGGAGAGGCGACACCGGGGAGCTGTTTTTT. Translating gives CSPSEGRGDTGELFF. The chain carries TRBV20-1 and TRBJ2-2; D is perhaps TRBD1 or TRBD2 (5 bases each). From germline, CDR1 is DFQATT and CDR2 SNEGSKA (reference sequence). Trimming pared 8 bases from V and 3 bases from J, leaving 19 bases between. The CDR3 consists of 15 residues.

This clonotype was seen ten or more times. The chain uses TRBV20-1 and TRBJ2-3; no definite D call. The V end lost 0 bases, the J end lost 2 bases, and 9 bases lay between the germline ends. This CDR3 has 14 amino acids. The germline V gene has CDR1 DFQATT and CDR2 SNEGSKA (reference sequence). The CDR3 region is CSARDRRNTDTQYF. The DNA of the CDR3 is TGCAGTGCTAGAGATCGCCGGAACACAGATACGCAGTATTTT.

The chain links TRBV12-3 or TRBV12-4 to TRBJ1-4, with D possibly matching TRBD1 (6 bases). Trimming took off 5 bases at V and 7 bases at J, with 14 bases between the two ends. The CDR3 is 14 amino acids. In DNA form, the CDR3 reads TGTGCCAGCAGTGCCCACAGGGTTAGTGAAAAACTGTTTTTT. Translated: CASSAHRVSEKLFF.

The table lists this clonotype with many counts. The V and J genes are TRBV27 and TRBJ2-7; a weak D match, TRBD2 (6 bases). The germline gives CDR1 MNHEY, CDR2 SMNVEV (reference sequence). The CDR3 covers 15 residues. The V end was cut by 4 bases, the J end by 0 bases, with 13 bases between. CDR3 sequence: CASSCPGEPSYEQYF. The CDR3 DNA reads TGTGCCAGCAGTTGCCCGGGGGAGCCCTCCTACGAGCAGTACTTC.

As to this clonotype: One base away lies a much larger clone, so this may be a sequencing read error. The V call is TRBV10-3, the J call TRBJ2-5; weak D call: TRBD2 (5 bases). This CDR3 spans 18 amino acids. Trimming shortened V by 4 bases and J by 5 bases, and 26 bases separated the two germline ends. CDR1 and CDR2 (germline): ENHRY, SYGVKD. CDR3 in amino acids: CAISGWARACGRRETQYF. In DNA form, the CDR3 reads TGTGCCATCAGTGGATGGGCCCGGGCTTGCGGCCGGAGGGAGACCCAGTACTTC.

The chain has TRBV30 and TRBJ2-2; D may be TRBD1 (6 bases). V was shortened by 3 bases and J by 6 bases, with 20 bases between the two germline ends. Germline assignment: CDR1 GTSNPN and CDR2 SVGIG (reference sequence). The CDR3 sequence is 16 residues long. The CDR3 DNA reads TGTGCCTGGAGGCATGGGGCTAGGGGGATGGCCGGGGAGCTGTTTTTT. This encodes CAWRHGARGMAGELFF.

The chain joins TRBV10-3 to TRBJ2-1; 13 bases are shared with TRBD2. Germline assignment: CDR1 ENHRY and CDR2 SYGVKD. With V trimmed by 0 bases and J by 5 bases, 4 bases remained unmatched. This CDR3 is 17 amino acids long. CDR3 in amino acids: CAISESTSGRSNNEQFF. In nucleotides, the CDR3 is TGTGCCATCAGTGAGTCGACTAGCGGGAGGTCTAACAATGAGCAGTTCTTC.

The rearrangement uses TRBV20-1 and TRBJ1-6; possible D gene TRBD1, 6 bases. CDR1 DFQATT and CDR2 SNEGSKA come from the germline V gene (reference sequence). With 0 bases removed from V and 6 bases from J, the gap between germline ends came to 15 bases. The CDR3 extends over 16 amino acids. Here the CDR3 DNA reads TGCAGTGCTAGAGAGAAGGGGGACATCGTTAATTCACCCCTCCACTTT. Translation: CSAREKGDIVNSPLHF.

This clonotype occurred a few times. The gene calls are TRBV28 and TRBJ2-1; D not certain. With 5 bases removed from V and 12 bases from J, the gap between germline ends came to 11 bases. CDR3 length: 11 amino acids. The germline gives CDR1 MDHEN, CDR2 SYDVKM. The DNA for the CDR3 is TGTGCCAGCAGTACTCCCTTGGGGCAGTTCTTC. Translated, it gives CASSTPLGQFF.

This clonotype was observed a handful of times. V gene TRBV10-3 combines with J gene TRBJ2-7; 8 bases map to TRBD1. CDR1 and CDR2 from the germline V gene are ENHRY and SYGVKD. There are 17 residues in the CDR3. The trim removed 3 bases at V and 3 bases at J, leaving 13 bases unmatched. CDR3 sequence reads: CAISDGQGRAFYYEQYF. The CDR3 DNA reads as TGTGCCATCAGTGATGGACAGGGACGCGCCTTTTACTACGAGCAGTACTTC.

This clonotype has only a few counts. The chain has TRBV19 and TRBJ2-7; the match to TRBD2 covers 11 bases. V gave up 5 bases and J gave up 0 bases; unmatched junction bases: 3. CDR1 is LNHDA, CDR2 SQIVND, per germline (reference sequence). The CDR3 extends over 15 amino acids. CDR3 loop: CASSVTSGSSYEQYF. The CDR3 nucleotides are TGTGCCAGTAGTGTAACTAGCGGGAGCTCCTACGAGCAGTACTTC.

The chain has TRBV25-1 and TRBJ1-1; TRBD1 is a possible D gene (5 bases). The CDR3 loop spans 14 amino acids. Trimming removed 4 bases from V and 1 base from J, with 10 bases in between. Germline V lookup: CDR1 MGHDK, CDR2 SYGVNS. The CDR3 DNA sequence: TGTGCCAGCAGTGGTGACAGCCAGAACACTGAAGCTTTCTTT. Translation gives CASSGDSQNTEAFF.

This clonotype was counted between two and nine times. The chain employs TRBV20-1 and TRBJ1-1; D call uncertain. Trimming removed 6 bases from V and 0 bases from J, with 11 bases in between. From germline, CDR1 is DFQATT and CDR2 SNEGSKA (reference sequence). The CDR3 sequence is 13 residues long. The CDR3: CSATLPVNTEAFF. The CDR3 DNA is TGCAGTGCAACTCTGCCCGTGAACACTGAAGCTTTCTTT.

The chain recombines TRBV7-9 with TRBJ1-1; 8 nucleotides line up with TRBD1. Per the germline V gene, CDR1 is SEHNR and CDR2 is FQNEAQ (reference sequence). V lost 5 bases to trimming and J lost 3 bases; unmatched junction nucleotides: 5. This CDR3 spans 14 amino acids. CDR3 protein: CASSVGQGHTEAFF. In DNA form, the CDR3 reads TGTGCCAGCAGCGTCGGACAGGGTCACACTGAAGCTTTCTTT.

This clonotype has a handful of counts. The genes are TRBV5-5 and TRBJ1-3; no clear D. Germline V gene sequence: CDR1 SGHKS, CDR2 YYEKEE (reference sequence). There are 17 residues in the CDR3. The V and J ends lost 0 bases and 0 bases respectively, with 13 bases between them. The CDR3 sequence: CASSLVAGSPSGNTIYF. The CDR3 DNA reads TGTGCCAGCAGCTTGGTCGCAGGTTCACCCTCTGGAAACACCATATATTTT.